This is a list of T cell receptor beta chains from one sample in a study of cytomegalovirus exposure and HLA in healthy donors. Method: immunoSEQ multiplex PCR; TCRdb's copy keeps in-frame clones and lacks some. The table shows 150,000 to 200,000 clones, with about 90% occurring only once. Sequencing input: PBMCs. These receptor sequences come from a woman aged 18-30 years in good health and CMV-seropositive. Each CDR3 is given with its conserved first and last residue. Each record gives: V gene, D gene, J gene, clone size, CDR3 DNA, CDR3 protein. A D gene is named only where the DNA matches it firmly. Rows may omit the clone size; those that give it use once, few, many or a size class.

TRBV13	TRBD1	TRBJ2-7	.	TGTGCCAGCAGCTTGCTAAAAGGGGGCCACGAGCAGTACTTC	CASSLLKGGHEQYF
TRBV4-1	TRBD2	TRBJ2-1	.	TGCGCCAGCAGCCAAGGGGGGGGTCTGGGCAATGAGCAGTTCTTC	CASSQGGGLGNEQFF
TRBV5-1	.	TRBJ1-1	.	TGCGCCAGCAGCTTAGTACAGGGTCCGTCTGTCACTGAAGCTTTCTTT	CASSLVQGPSVTEAFF
TRBV15	.	TRBJ1-1	once	TGTGCCACCAGCAGAGATAGTCGGGGGGTTGAAGCTTTCTTT	CATSRDSRGVEAFF
TRBV7-2	TRBD2	TRBJ2-1	.	TGTGCCAGCAGCTTGGGAGGGCCTTACTACAATGAGCAGTTCTTC	CASSLGGPYYNEQFF
TRBV2	TRBD2	TRBJ2-2	.	TGTGCCAGCAGCTTAACTAGCGGGAGTAACACCGGGGAGCTGTTTTTT	CASSLTSGSNTGELFF
TRBV5-1	TRBD2	TRBJ2-3	.	TGCGCCAGCAGCTTGGCGGGAGGGGGAGATACGCAGTATTTT	CASSLAGGGDTQYF
TRBV5-6	.	TRBJ1-4	.	TGTGCCAGCAGCTTTGGACCGTCGGGAGAAAAACTGTTTTTT	CASSFGPSGEKLFF
TRBV28	TRBD1	TRBJ1-5	.	TGTGCCAGCAGCCTCGGGACAGCCGGTAGCAATCAGCCCCAGCATTTT	CASSLGTAGSNQPQHF
TRBV30	.	TRBJ1-1	.	TGTGCCTGGAGCCCAGACAGTCCGGGAGGGGCTTTCTTT	CAWSPDSPGGAFF
TRBV7-9	.	TRBJ2-7	.	TGTGCCAGCAACCACCAGGAGGATTACGAGCAGTACTTC	CASNHQEDYEQYF
TRBV11-3	TRBD1	TRBJ2-7	.	TGTGCCAGCAAAGGAGGACAGGGGTTGGTCCAGTACTTC	CASKGGQGLVQYF
TRBV5-6	.	TRBJ2-4	.	TGTGCCAGCAGCTCCACAGGGTTACCCAAAAACATTCAGTACTTC	CASSSTGLPKNIQYF
TRBV7-3	TRBD2	TRBJ2-7	.	TGTGCCAGCACCCCGACTAGCGGGTCCTCTGAGCAGTACTTC	CASTPTSGSSEQYF
TRBV6-5	TRBD2	TRBJ2-3	once	TGTGCCAGCAGTTCTAGCGGAGCCACAGATACGCAGTATTTT	CASSSSGATDTQYF
TRBV9	.	TRBJ1-1	.	TGTGCCAGCAGCGTAGGACTAATGAACACTGAAGCTTTCTTT	CASSVGLMNTEAFF
TRBV14	TRBD2	TRBJ2-1	.	TGTGCCAGCAGCCGTAAACAGGGACTAGCGGGGTACAATGAGCAGTTCTTC	CASSRKQGLAGYNEQFF
TRBV18	.	TRBJ2-7	once	TGTGCCAGCTCACCCTTGGAGGGGAACGAGCAGTACTTC	CASSPLEGNEQYF
TRBV27	.	TRBJ2-7	.	TGTGCCAGCAGGCCGGGAGAAACATTCTACGAGCAGTACTTC	CASRPGETFYEQYF
TRBV28	.	TRBJ2-3	once	TGTGCCAGCAGTACCCCGGACAGTCTAAGCACAGATACGCAGTATTTT	CASSTPDSLSTDTQYF
TRBV27	TRBD2	TRBJ2-1	.	TGTGCCAGCAGTTTAGGTGGGGGACTAGCGGGAATGTACAATGAGCAGTTCTTC	CASSLGGGLAGMYNEQFF
TRBV28	.	TRBJ2-5	.	TGTGCCAGCAGTTCGGCTAGCCCTCGTGCAGAGACCCAGTACTTC	CASSSASPRAETQYF
TRBV19	.	TRBJ1-5	.	TGTGCCAGTACGCCCCAGGGAGGCGGTATGAGCAATCAGCCCCAGCATTTT	CASTPQGGGMSNQPQHF
TRBV28	.	TRBJ2-7	.	TGTGCCAGCAGTTTGGCCGGAGGGGCCGAGCAGTACTTC	CASSLAGGAEQYF
TRBV27	.	TRBJ1-2	once	TGTGCCAGCAGTTTATCGCGGGGGCACGGCTACACCTTC	CASSLSRGHGYTF
TRBV28	TRBD1	TRBJ1-1	.	TGTGCCAGCAGTTATAGTCAACGGACAGGGGCCACTGAAGCTTTCTTT	CASSYSQRTGATEAFF
TRBV4-1	.	TRBJ2-1	.	TGCGCCAGCAGCCAACCCTCTAGGGGTGAGCAGTTCTTC	CASSQPSRGEQFF
TRBV28	TRBD1	TRBJ1-4	.	TGTGCCAGCAGGGGGGAGGACAGGGGAAGTGAAAAACTGTTTTTT	CASRGEDRGSEKLFF
TRBV19	.	TRBJ2-7	.	TGTGCCAGTAGTTTAACCTTGACTAGTATGGAGCAGTACTTC	CASSLTLTSMEQYF
TRBV4-2	.	TRBJ2-5	.	TGTGCCAGCAGCCATGACTCCCGGGCCGAGGGTCTAGAGACCCAGTACTTC	CASSHDSRAEGLETQYF
TRBV5-8	TRBD2	TRBJ2-7	.	TGTGCCAGCAGCAAGTTCTTGTCGGCGGGAGGGTCCTACGAGCAGTACTTC	CASSKFLSAGGSYEQYF
TRBV4-3	TRBD2	TRBJ2-5	.	TGCGCCAGCAGCCAAGAGCGTGGGGGAGGGCCACAAGAGACCCAGTACTTC	CASSQERGGGPQETQYF
TRBV11-1	.	TRBJ2-7	.	TGTGCCAGCAGCTTAGTCGGGTCCACCTACGAGCAGTACTTC	CASSLVGSTYEQYF
TRBV19	TRBD2	TRBJ2-1	.	TGTGCCAGTAGATGGGCTAGCGGGAGGAATGAGCAGTTCTTC	CASRWASGRNEQFF
TRBV7-2	.	TRBJ1-4	.	TGTGCCAGCAGCTTAGTGGCAGGGGTTTTTAATGAAAAACTGTTTTTT	CASSLVAGVFNEKLFF
TRBV7-9	.	TRBJ2-7	.	TGTGCCAGCAGGGCGGGGGCGACAAAAGAGTACTTC	CASRAGATKEYF
TRBV30	TRBD1	TRBJ2-7	.	TGTGCCTGGAATCCCACCGGGACAGGGGGCGCCGAGCAGTACTTC	CAWNPTGTGGAEQYF
TRBV18	.	TRBJ2-5	.	TGTGCCAGCTCACCACTGCGAGAGACCCAGTACTTC	CASSPLRETQYF